The T cell receptor (beta chain) described here comes from a study of prognosis after radiotherapy for stage I lung cancer. Looking at the study overall: Squamous cell carcinoma affected about 7 patients, adenocarcinoma about 13. General study findings and limits: TRBV and TRBJ gene usage reportedly differed between patients with and without metastases. Counts of unique TCR clones fell following stereotactic body radiation therapy, median roughly 9,900 versus 7,200.

Concerning this clonotype itself: The antigen remains undetermined.

Germline V lookup: CDR1 SGHVS, CDR2 FQNEAQ. The V gene end was trimmed by 2 bases and the J gene end by 3 bases; junction bases not matched to a gene: 4. This CDR3 has 15 residues. Genomic DNA yielded TCR beta CDR3, amplified by two-round multiplex PCR. It was primers specific to each TRBV and TRBJ gene that first-round PCR used. MiXCR, applied by TCRdb to the multiplex PCR reads, yields one record per CDR3 protein. The sample has nearly 25,000 distinct CDR3 sequences, 36% seen once. The sample here was PBMCs, taken before or after stereotactic body radiation therapy (not recorded which). This receptor was obtained from a donor aged 50 or older with non-small cell lung cancer. This sequence joins TRBV7-8 and TRBJ2-4; 7 bases match TRBD1. CDR3 DNA sequence: TGTGCCAGCAGCTTACTGGACAGGTACAAAAACATTCAGTACTTC. Translated, it gives CASSLLDRYKNIQYF.